This TCR beta chain appears in the sequencing data of a study of blood T cells in healthy people across ages. Details on this clonotype: Germline and junction disagree at one end, which may indicate a read error.

CDR3 size: 19 residues. The germline CDR1 and CDR2 sequences are MNHEY and SVGEGT. Using a J-beta primer mix together with a sample-barcoded 5' primer, a second PCR was run for roughly 6 to 11 cycles. TCRdb reprocessed the 5' RACE reads with MiXCR, giving one entry per CDR3 protein. The table shows some 700,000 distinct CDR3 sequences, with 20% to 25% occurring only once. The chain combines TRBV6-2 or TRBV6-3 with TRBJ2-1, with 9 bases that match TRBD2. Specimen: blood. The sequence came from a man between 65 and 79 years old in good health. The CDR3 sequence is CGSSYYSSGVIYSYNEQFF. CDR3 bases: TGTGGCAGCAGTTACTATTCTAGCGGGGTAATTTACTCCTACAATGAGCAGTTCTTC.